These T cell receptor beta chains were read from a single sample in a study of T cell repertoires in cytomegalovirus infection. Their antigen targets remain unknown. TCRdb re-derived calls from the reads in MiXCR, one entry per CDR3 protein. The repertoire holds around 770,000 distinct CDR3 sequences, with under 35% as singletons. Sequencing used cultured CD8+ T cells from PBMCs, obtained from culture after CMV antigen stimulation. The receptors were sampled from a human donor in good health (CMV status not recorded). Some clones in this sample may be carry-over from other donors' samples. Both conserved end residues are part of each CDR3.

v_call: TRBV29-1; cdr3_aa: CSGGRANTEAFF
v_call: TRBV5-5; cdr3_aa: CASSTGTGGVDTQYF
v_call: TRBV20-1; cdr3_aa: CSARAPLGGGSYNEQFF
v_call: TRBV7-9; cdr3_aa: CASSFRTDSGNTIYF
v_call: TRBV7-2; cdr3_aa: CASSTTGGSYNEQFF
v_call: TRBV20-1; cdr3_aa: CSARDRQEWTTNEKLFF
v_call: TRBV20-1; cdr3_aa: CSASSRGRSYGYTF
v_call: TRBV4-1; cdr3_aa: CASSQDFSNTEAFF
v_call: TRBV2; cdr3_aa: CASRHPWDQETQYF
v_call: TRBV24-1; cdr3_aa: CATSDATPSTQYF
v_call: TRBV19; cdr3_aa: CASSIHSGGSYNEQFF
v_call: TRBV6-5; cdr3_aa: CASSYSGVGETQYF
v_call: TRBV7-9; cdr3_aa: CASSPGGLRTEAFF
v_call: TRBV27; cdr3_aa: CATRTGGQPQHF
v_call: TRBV4-1; cdr3_aa: CASSQDEGTNYGYTF
v_call: TRBV12-5; cdr3_aa: CASGDLTGISINEQFF
v_call: TRBV6-2/TRBV6-3; cdr3_aa: CASSYTSGSYNEQFF
v_call: TRBV7-9; cdr3_aa: CASGRGLTGELFF
v_call: TRBV2; cdr3_aa: CASLPSDTDTQYF
v_call: TRBV5-5; cdr3_aa: CASSLYDRAANTGELFF
v_call: TRBV4-1; cdr3_aa: CASTQGARVDYGYTF
v_call: TRBV27; cdr3_aa: CASSLLAGPWYNEQFF
v_call: TRBV10-3; cdr3_aa: CAISDPGAVDNQPQHF
v_call: TRBV14; cdr3_aa: CASRSQNCRRVNEKLFF
v_call: TRBV7-9; cdr3_aa: CAGGWGQNSYNEQFF
v_call: TRBV5-1; cdr3_aa: CASSNGVGEETEAFF
v_call: TRBV7-9; cdr3_aa: CASSQPPSPSTNEQFF
v_call: TRBV2; cdr3_aa: CATYVRDLQTQYF
v_call: TRBV6-2/TRBV6-3; cdr3_aa: CASSPNRGREAFF
v_call: TRBV6-1; cdr3_aa: CAAPEGGNYGYTF
v_call: TRBV2; cdr3_aa: CAIRGGGVSTDTQYF
v_call: TRBV6-2/TRBV6-3; cdr3_aa: CASSPLAGARYNEQFF
v_call: TRBV7-6; cdr3_aa: CASSFTGGADGELFF
v_call: TRBV19; cdr3_aa: CASSIGRTEDYGYTF
v_call: TRBV7-4; cdr3_aa: CASSLRPEERDRETQYF
v_call: TRBV24-1; cdr3_aa: CATSDPGQVGDNEQFF
v_call: TRBV27; cdr3_aa: CASGRRRQITDTQYF
v_call: TRBV6-1; cdr3_aa: CASSKPLPLGTESSGNTIYF
v_call: TRBV4-1; cdr3_aa: CASSRDGETQYF
v_call: TRBV6-2/TRBV6-3; cdr3_aa: CASSYSGRGYEQFF
v_call: TRBV14; cdr3_aa: CASSPFDSSYGYTF
v_call: TRBV2; cdr3_aa: CASSENTGASYEQYF
v_call: TRBV19; cdr3_aa: CASSIGGIGEFF
v_call: TRBV6-2/TRBV6-3; cdr3_aa: CASSYPDPSGLALSDTQYF
v_call: TRBV5-1; cdr3_aa: CASSLDRGYNSPLHF
v_call: TRBV4-1; cdr3_aa: CASSLADAGNEQFF
v_call: TRBV6-5; cdr3_aa: CASSPGQGVKNIQYF
v_call: TRBV11-2; cdr3_aa: CASSVRVRGPQDTQYF
v_call: TRBV5-1; cdr3_aa: CASSVGANYGYTF
v_call: TRBV5-1; cdr3_aa: CASSLSGGTLELFF
v_call: TRBV9; cdr3_aa: CASSPPRATEAFF
v_call: TRBV27; cdr3_aa: CASIDTYNEQFF
v_call: TRBV14; cdr3_aa: CASSQGGKTLHTEAFF
v_call: TRBV7-8; cdr3_aa: CASSDQGPGGETQYF
v_call: TRBV29-1; cdr3_aa: CSAPDLNEQFF
v_call: TRBV9; cdr3_aa: CASTAGGSGYTF